A selection of T cell receptor beta chains follows, all from one sample in a study of control samples from healthy donors and cancer patients. The table came from immunoSEQ multiplex PCR; TCRdb's copy has only in-frame clones and leaves some out. The repertoire includes around 110,000 clones, around 89% of them detected once, and 2.3% sits in the top ten. The material sequenced was blood. The receptors stem from a woman in her 70s in good health. Both conserved end residues are part of each CDR3. The D gene is left open where the match is weak. Part of the rows lack a size; the others show once, few, many or a class for expanded clones.

CATSGPVGDEGTQYF	TGTGCCACCAGTGGTCCCGTAGGGGACGAGGGGACCCAGTACTTC	TRBJ2-5	TRBV24-1	.	.
CATSRGQGQPQHF	TGTGCCACCAGCAGAGGGCAGGGTCAGCCCCAGCATTTT	TRBJ1-5	TRBV15	.	.
CASSLGTGANKLFF	TGTGCCAGCAGCTTGGGGACAGGGGCCAACAAACTGTTTTTT	TRBJ1-4	TRBV5-4	TRBD1	once
CSASGGGNSNQPQHF	TGCAGTGCTAGTGGCGGTGGGAATAGCAATCAGCCCCAGCATTTT	TRBJ1-5	TRBV20-1	.	few
CASSSTGEVGEQFF	TGTGCCAGCAGCTCGACTGGTGAGGTCGGTGAGCAGTTCTTC	TRBJ2-1	TRBV11-3	.	.
CASRGQSSYNSPLHF	TGTGCCAGCAGAGGGCAGAGCTCCTATAATTCACCCCTCCACTTT	TRBJ1-6	TRBV2	.	.
CASSVARSGNSTGELFF	TGTGCCAGCAGCGTAGCTCGTTCGGGTAACAGCACCGGGGAGCTGTTTTTT	TRBJ2-2	TRBV9	.	.
CASSTGGDTEAFF	TGCGCCAGCAGTACAGGGGGCGACACTGAAGCTTTCTTT	TRBJ1-1	TRBV4-1	TRBD1	.
CASSLAGRGTDTQYF	TGTGCCAGCAGCTTGGCAGGGCGGGGCACAGATACGCAGTATTTT	TRBJ2-3	TRBV7-3	.	.
CASSLSTGGSTEAFF	TGCGCCAGCAGCTTGTCGACAGGGGGGAGCACTGAAGCTTTCTTT	TRBJ1-1	TRBV5-1	TRBD1	.
CASIHSKLRGYGYTF	TGTGCCAGCATTCACTCTAAGTTGAGGGGCTATGGCTACACCTTC	TRBJ1-2	TRBV19	.	once
CASSPNRGDSGNTIYF	TGTGCCAGCAGCCCAAACCGGGGGGACTCTGGAAACACCATATATTTT	TRBJ1-3	TRBV7-6	.	.
CASSPIGRGGQETQYF	TGTGCCAGCAGCCCAATCGGGCGGGGTGGGCAAGAGACCCAGTACTTC	TRBJ2-5	TRBV7-2	.	.
CASSLETGRNSPLHF	TGTGCCAGCAGCTTAGAGACAGGGCGTAATTCACCCCTCCACTTT	TRBJ1-6	TRBV11-2	TRBD1	.
CASSLPPMNEQFF	TGTGCCAGCAGCCTCCCACCTATGAATGAGCAGTTCTTC	TRBJ2-1	TRBV5-6	.	.
CASSQVPRSNNQPQHF	TGTGCCAGCAGCCAAGTGCCCAGGTCCAACAATCAGCCCCAGCATTTT	TRBJ1-5	TRBV3-1/TRBV3-2	.	.
CASRKELTGADTQYF	TGTGCCAGTAGGAAGGAGTTGACAGGGGCAGATACGCAGTATTTT	TRBJ2-3	TRBV19	TRBD1	.
CSAGSMTEAFF	TGCAGTGCAGGCTCGATGACTGAAGCTTTCTTT	TRBJ1-1	TRBV20-1	.	.
CAISDGEAANYGYTF	TGTGCCATCAGTGACGGGGAAGCAGCTAACTATGGCTACACCTTC	TRBJ1-2	TRBV10-3	.	.
CASSPPNTEAFF	TGTGCCAGCTCACCTCCGAACACTGAAGCTTTCTTT	TRBJ1-1	TRBV18	.	.
CSASYGAQNTEAFF	TGCAGTGCTAGTTATGGGGCCCAGAACACTGAAGCTTTCTTT	TRBJ1-1	TRBV20-1	.	.
CASRMTAMNTEAFF	TGTGCCAGCAGGATGACAGCCATGAACACTGAAGCTTTCTTT	TRBJ1-1	TRBV2	.	.
CASSLPGTTEAFF	TGTGCCAGCAGTTTACCAGGGACCACTGAAGCTTTCTTT	TRBJ1-1	TRBV12-3/TRBV12-4	.	.
CASSEGLSRATDTQYF	TGTGCCAGCAGTGAAGGCCTTAGCCGGGCTACAGATACGCAGTATTTT	TRBJ2-3	TRBV6-1	.	.
CASKGGSDTDTQYF	TGTGCCAGCAAGGGGGGATCCGACACAGATACGCAGTATTTT	TRBJ2-3	TRBV6-4	.	.
CATSDGGVYNEQFF	TGTGCCACCAGTGATGGGGGGGTTTACAATGAGCAGTTCTTC	TRBJ2-1	TRBV24-1	TRBD2	once
CASSVGGARTDTQYF	TGTGCCAGCAGCGTAGGGGGGGCCCGCACAGATACGCAGTATTTT	TRBJ2-3	TRBV9	.	.
CASLQTGTKTNYGYTF	TGTGCCAGCCTACAAACCGGGACAAAAACTAACTATGGCTACACCTTC	TRBJ1-2	TRBV19	.	.
CASSIPVRGYTF	TGTGCCAGTAGTATACCAGTCCGAGGCTACACCTTC	TRBJ1-2	TRBV19	.	once
CASRSATTGELFF	TGCGCCAGCAGGAGCGCAACCACCGGGGAGCTGTTTTTT	TRBJ2-2	TRBV10-2	.	.
CASSLAVGGTDTQYF	TGCGCCAGCAGCTTGGCGGTGGGGGGCACAGATACGCAGTATTTT	TRBJ2-3	TRBV5-1	.	.
CASSLVSTEAFF	TGTGCCAGCAGCCTAGTGTCGACTGAAGCTTTCTTT	TRBJ1-1	TRBV7-8	.	once
CASVPGTGGHEQYF	TGTGCCAGTGTCCCCGGGACAGGGGGCCACGAGCAGTACTTC	TRBJ2-7	TRBV6-5	TRBD1	.
CASTPTGTPNEKLFF	TGTGCCAGCACACCTACAGGGACCCCAAATGAAAAACTGTTTTTT	TRBJ1-4	TRBV6-5	.	.
CASSLQEGHSGGASDTQYF	TGCGCCAGCAGCCTCCAAGAGGGCCATAGCGGGGGGGCGTCGGATACGCAGTATTTT	TRBJ2-3	TRBV4-1	TRBD2	.
CASRDGQGYGNSPLHF	TGTGCCAGCAGGGACGGACAGGGGTATGGTAATTCACCCCTCCACTTT	TRBJ1-6	TRBV2	TRBD1	.
CASSVPKGGSSGNTIYF	TGTGCCAGCAGTGTTCCGAAAGGGGGAAGCTCTGGAAACACCATATATTTT	TRBJ1-3	TRBV2	.	.
CASSMGQGSSPLHF	TGTGCCAGTAGTATGGGACAGGGGTCTTCACCCCTCCACTTT	TRBJ1-6	TRBV19	TRBD1	once
CASRTGAETQYF	TGTGCCAGCAGGACAGGGGCCGAGACCCAGTACTTC	TRBJ2-5	TRBV6-5	TRBD1	.
CASSQAGSGEVREKLFF	TGTGCCAGCAGTCAGGCCGGATCAGGGGAGGTTCGGGAAAAACTGTTTTTT	TRBJ1-4	TRBV6-6	.	.
CASSPGSGPNYGYTF	TGTGCCAGCTCACCAGGGTCAGGACCCAACTATGGCTACACCTTC	TRBJ1-2	TRBV18	.	.
CASSPGDGGYGYTF	TGCGCCAGCAGCCCGGGGGACGGGGGCTATGGCTACACCTTC	TRBJ1-2	TRBV4-1	.	.
CATSRQGSYEQYF	TGTGCCACCAGTCGGCAGGGATCCTACGAGCAGTACTTC	TRBJ2-7	TRBV24-1	.	.
CASSLAQGTNQPQHF	TGTGCCAGCAGCCTTGCTCAAGGGACAAATCAGCCCCAGCATTTT	TRBJ1-5	TRBV6-5	.	few
CASSSTDRGYTGELFF	TGTGCCAGCAGCTCCACAGACAGGGGGTACACCGGGGAGCTGTTTTTT	TRBJ2-2	TRBV7-9	TRBD1	.
CASSQGSTDTQYF	TGTGCCAGCAGTCAGGGGTCAACAGATACGCAGTATTTT	TRBJ2-3	TRBV11-3	.	.
CASSPLDTNTEAFF	TGTGCCAGCAGCCCGCTCGACACGAACACTGAAGCTTTCTTT	TRBJ1-1	TRBV3-1/TRBV3-2	.	.
CASSIDPGRLNTEAFF	TGTGCCAGTAGTATAGATCCGGGACGTCTGAACACTGAAGCTTTCTTT	TRBJ1-1	TRBV19	.	.
CASSKQGSSFETQYF	TGTGCCAGCAGCAAACAGGGTAGTTCGTTTGAGACCCAGTACTTC	TRBJ2-5	TRBV7-2	.	.
CASSIQGARYTDTQYF	TGTGCCAGTAGTATCCAGGGGGCGCGATACACAGATACGCAGTATTTT	TRBJ2-3	TRBV19	TRBD1	.
CASSRDRAMYNEQFF	TGTGCCAGCAGCCGGGACAGGGCTATGTACAATGAGCAGTTCTTC	TRBJ2-1	TRBV3-1/TRBV3-2	TRBD1	.